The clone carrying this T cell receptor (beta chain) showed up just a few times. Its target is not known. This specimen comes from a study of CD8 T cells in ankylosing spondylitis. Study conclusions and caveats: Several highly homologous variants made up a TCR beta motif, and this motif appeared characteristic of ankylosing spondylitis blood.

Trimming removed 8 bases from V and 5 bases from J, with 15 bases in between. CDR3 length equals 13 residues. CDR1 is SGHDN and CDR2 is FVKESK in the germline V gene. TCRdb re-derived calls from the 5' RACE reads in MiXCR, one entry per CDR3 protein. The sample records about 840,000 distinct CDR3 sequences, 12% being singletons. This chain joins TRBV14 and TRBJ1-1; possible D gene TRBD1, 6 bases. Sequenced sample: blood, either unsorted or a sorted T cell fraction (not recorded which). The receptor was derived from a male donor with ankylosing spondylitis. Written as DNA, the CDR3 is TGTGCCAGCGAAAACCAAAGGGGGACTGAAGCTTTCTTT. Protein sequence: CASENQRGTEAFF.